This T cell receptor beta chain was profiled in a study of response to subunit inactivated influenza vaccine. Study results and limitations: Only a handful of new T cells, the authors suggested, are recruited with each seasonal influenza vaccination.

To note about this clonotype: The antigen remains undetermined.

TCRdb redid the calling of the RT-PCR reads with MiXCR, one entry per CDR3 protein. The data contain more than 550,000 distinct CDR3 sequences, 12% of them singletons. The sequences come from PBMCs from blood, collected on the day of vaccination. The sequence was obtained from a man aged 50-59 years who received an inactivated influenza vaccine.

For the CDR3, the DNA is TGTGCCAGCAGACCTCAGCCTAGCGCCGGTGAGCAGTTCTTC. Its protein product is CASRPQPSAGEQFF. The chain links TRBV6-1 to TRBJ2-1; possibly TRBD2 for D (6 bases). The germline V gene encodes CDR1 MNHNS and CDR2 SASEGT. V gave up 6 bases and J gave up 9 bases, with 18 bases separating them. The CDR3 sequence is 14 residues long.